Presented here are 9 T cell receptor beta chains from one specimen sequenced in a study of cytomegalovirus exposure and HLA in healthy donors. Researchers ran the PCR with 60 Vbeta and 13 Jbeta primers. The assay was immunoSEQ multiplex PCR, and TCRdb's table has in-frame clones only and misses some. The sample holds about 150,000 clones; 70% to 80% are singletons and the top ten take 2% to 2.5%. The sequenced sample was PBMCs. These receptors came from a woman in her fifties or sixties in good health and CMV-seropositive.

This chain uses TRBV30 with TRBJ1-6; D unresolved. The germline V gene has CDR1 GTSNPN and CDR2 SVGIG (reference sequence). The V and J ends lost 2 bases and 9 bases respectively, with 8 bases between them. The CDR3 totals 12 residues. The CDR3 reads CAWSFSSSPLHF. CDR3 bases: TGTGCCTGGAGTTTTTCCTCTTCACCCCTCCACTTT.

This rearrangement joins TRBV21-1 to TRBJ1-3. TRBV21-1 is a pseudogene segment. This CDR3 region has 12 residues. The CDR3 coding sequence is TGTGCCAGCAGCAAATCTCCTAACACCATATATTTT. Encoded protein: CASSKSPNTIYF.

The V and J genes are TRBV7-3 and TRBJ2-2; D call uncertain. The CDR3 runs 13 residues. Trimming took off 3 bases at V and 6 bases at J, with 8 bases between the two ends. Germline CDR1 is SGHTA and CDR2 is FQGTGA. CDR3 coding DNA: TGTGCCAGCAGCTTTAGAAGATCCGGGGAGCTGTTTTTT. Its translation is CASSFRRSGELFF.

The chain joins TRBV28 to TRBJ2-7, with D hard to call. Germline V gives CDR1 MDHEN, CDR2 SYDVKM. The CDR3 is made up of 13 amino acids. V dropped 2 bases and J dropped 3 bases, with 8 bases sitting between them. The CDR3 nucleotides read TGTGCCAGCAGTTTAGGGCAGGTCTACGAGCAGTACTTC. Translating gives CASSLGQVYEQYF.

The V gene is TRBV7-7, the J gene TRBJ2-7; possibly TRBD2 for D (6 bases). The germline V and J ends were trimmed by 5 bases and 2 bases, with 16 bases remaining between them. This CDR3 is built from 15 residues. CDR1 is SSHAT and CDR2 is FNYEAQ in the germline V gene (reference sequence). Here the CDR3 reads CASSPGGPGAYEQYF. CDR3 nucleotides: TGTGCCAGCAGCCCCGGGGGACCGGGGGCCTACGAGCAGTACTTC.

The chain couples TRBV28 to TRBJ1-1; 10 positions agree with TRBD1. The CDR3 sequence is 15 residues long. Germline CDR1 and CDR2: MDHEN and SYDVKM. J lost 5 bases, V lost 2 bases, and 5 bases had no gene match. The CDR3: CASSLLTGGWTEAFF. DNA of the CDR3: TGTGCCAGCAGTTTACTGACAGGGGGCTGGACTGAAGCTTTCTTT.

The chain uses TRBV7-9 and TRBJ1-1; weak D call: TRBD1 (5 bases). This CDR3 comprises 13 residues. Germline CDR1 reads SEHNR; CDR2 reads FQNEAQ (reference sequence). Trimming took 5 bases from V and 6 from J, leaving 13 bases between them. The CDR3: CASSHSGAAEAFF. As DNA, the CDR3 is TGTGCCAGCAGCCATTCTGGGGCGGCTGAAGCTTTCTTT.

The chain is built from TRBV10-2 and TRBJ1-5; 8 nucleotides line up with TRBD1. The J segment lost 7 bases and the V segment lost 5 bases, leaving 4 bases of the junction unmatched. CDR1 and CDR2 (germline): WSHSY, SAAADI. The CDR3 covers 13 residues. The CDR3 loop is CASSMGQAQPQHF. CDR3 in DNA: TGCGCCAGCAGTATGGGACAGGCACAGCCCCAGCATTTT.

V is TRBV27 and J is TRBJ1-5; TRBD1 might be the D (6 bases). Germline V gene data show CDR1 as MNHEY and CDR2 as SMNVEV (reference sequence). Trimming stripped 2 bases from V and 4 bases from J, with 21 bases between. There are 18 residues in the CDR3. In DNA form, the CDR3 reads TGTGCCAGCAGTTTACGGCTAAGGGCAGGGGTTCCGAATCAGCCCCAGCATTTT. This codes for CASSLRLRAGVPNQPQHF.